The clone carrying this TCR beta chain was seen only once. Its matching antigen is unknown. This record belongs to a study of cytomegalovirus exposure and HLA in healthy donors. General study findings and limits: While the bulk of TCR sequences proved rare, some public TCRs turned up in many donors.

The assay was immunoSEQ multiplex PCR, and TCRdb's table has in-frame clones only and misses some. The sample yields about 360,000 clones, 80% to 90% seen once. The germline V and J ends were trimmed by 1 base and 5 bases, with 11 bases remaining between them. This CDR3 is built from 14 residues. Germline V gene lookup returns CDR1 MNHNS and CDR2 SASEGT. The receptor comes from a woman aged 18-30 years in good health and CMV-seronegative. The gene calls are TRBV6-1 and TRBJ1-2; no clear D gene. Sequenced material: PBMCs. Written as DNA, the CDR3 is TGTGCCAGCAGTGAAGGAGGGAGAGTGTATGGCTACACCTTC. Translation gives CASSEGGRVYGYTF.